The 3 T cell receptor beta chains given below trace back to one sample, sequenced in a study of identical twins. Via MiXCR, TCRdb re-called the 5' RACE reads, giving one row per CDR3 protein. The table shows around 490,000 distinct CDR3 sequences, with roughly an eighth occurring only once. This same sample was also taken into another study, of yellow fever vaccine responses in identical twins.

Sequenced input: CD4+ T cells sorted from blood. These receptor sequences come from a woman aged 18-30 years in good health.

CDR3: CASSNGGYEQYF. The CDR3 DNA follows: TGTGCCAGCAGTAACGGTGGCTACGAGCAGTACTTC. The chain recombines TRBV3-1 with TRBJ2-7; D call uncertain. V lost 6 bases, J lost 3 bases, and 9 bases lay in between. CDR3 length: 12 amino acids. Germline-derived CDR1 and CDR2 are LGHDT and YNNKEL (reference sequence).

This clonotype was observed a few times. The chain couples TRBV20-1 to TRBJ2-1, with a tentative D call TRBD2 (6 bases). Trimming took off 8 bases at V and 5 bases at J, with 25 bases between the two ends. The CDR3 sequence is 16 residues long. The germline V gene has CDR1 DFQATT and CDR2 SNEGSKA (reference sequence). The CDR3 DNA reads TGCAGTTCTTTAGCGGATTCTCCTCTTCCCAACAATGAGCAGTTCTTC. Its protein is CSSLADSPLPNNEQFF.

The J gene is TRBJ1-1, the V gene TRBV3-1; no reliable D call. Germline lookup yields CDR1 LGHDT and CDR2 YNNKEL (reference sequence). V lost 4 bases, J lost 7 bases, and 10 bases lay in between. CDR3 size: 12 residues. CDR3: CASSLPGGEAFF. For the CDR3, the DNA is TGTGCCAGCAGCCTTCCCGGTGGTGAAGCTTTCTTT.